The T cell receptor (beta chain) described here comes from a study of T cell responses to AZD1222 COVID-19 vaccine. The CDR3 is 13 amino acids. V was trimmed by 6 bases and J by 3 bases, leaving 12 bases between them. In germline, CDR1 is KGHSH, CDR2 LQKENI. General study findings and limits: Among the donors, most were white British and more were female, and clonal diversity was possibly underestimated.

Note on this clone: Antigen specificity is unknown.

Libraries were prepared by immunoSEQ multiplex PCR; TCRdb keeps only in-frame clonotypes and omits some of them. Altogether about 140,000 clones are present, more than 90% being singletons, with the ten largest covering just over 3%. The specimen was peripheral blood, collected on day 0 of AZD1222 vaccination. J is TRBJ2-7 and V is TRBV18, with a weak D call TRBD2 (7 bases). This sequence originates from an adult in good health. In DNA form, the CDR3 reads TGTGCCAGCTCCGGGGGGCACCTCTACGAGCAGTACTTC. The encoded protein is CASSGGHLYEQYF.